A selection of T cell receptor beta chains follows, all from one sample in a study of OX40 agonist ivuxolimab in advanced cancers. Repertoires were generated with immunoSEQ multiplex PCR, while TCRdb's copy carries only in-frame clones and drops some. The repertoire includes tens of thousands of clones, 70% to 90% of them detected once, and about 0.53% sits in the top ten. The starting material was CD4+ or CD8+ T cells sorted from blood, obtained in a trial of the OX40 agonist ivuxolimab. Receptor source: an adult with an advanced solid tumor such as melanoma, head and neck, liver or kidney cancer. The CDR3 runs from the conserved cysteine through the conserved F or W. D genes are given only for firm matches. Some rows mark clone size as missing; the rest say once, few, many or name a class of expanded clone.

CDR3 DNA: TGTGCCAGCAGCTTGGAATTATCCTCCGAAGAGACCCAGTACTTC
CDR3 protein: CASSLELSSEETQYF
V gene: TRBV5-4
J gene: TRBJ2-5
clone size: -
D gene: -

CDR3 DNA: TGTGCCAGCAGCCGAAGCGGCAAGGCTGGAAACACCATATATTTT
CDR3 protein: CASSRSGKAGNTIYF
V gene: TRBV14
J gene: TRBJ1-3
clone size: -
D gene: -

CDR3 DNA: TGCGCCAGCAGCCAAGATCCAGCGGGAGCGGATACGCAGTATTTT
CDR3 protein: CASSQDPAGADTQYF
V gene: TRBV4-1
J gene: TRBJ2-3
clone size: -
D gene: TRBD2

CDR3 DNA: TGTGCCAGCAGTGAAGCTATACAGGAGGCCGCGACCGGGGAGCTGTTTTTT
CDR3 protein: CASSEAIQEAATGELFF
V gene: TRBV6-1
J gene: TRBJ2-2
clone size: few
D gene: -

CDR3 DNA: TGTGCCAGCAGAGCTAGCGGGAGCTGGGGTGAGCAGTTCTTC
CDR3 protein: CASRASGSWGEQFF
V gene: TRBV2
J gene: TRBJ2-1
clone size: -
D gene: TRBD2

CDR3 DNA: TGTGCCAGCTCACCAAGGTTGACCTACGAGCAGTACTTC
CDR3 protein: CASSPRLTYEQYF
V gene: TRBV18
J gene: TRBJ2-7
clone size: -
D gene: -

CDR3 DNA: TGTGCCAGTAGTATAGGGACTAGCGGGGGGACCCAGTACTTC
CDR3 protein: CASSIGTSGGTQYF
V gene: TRBV19
J gene: TRBJ2-5
clone size: -
D gene: TRBD2

CDR3 DNA: TGCGCCAGCAGCTGGGGGCTTCTACGGTCTGGCTACACCTTC
CDR3 protein: CASSWGLLRSGYTF
V gene: TRBV4-1
J gene: TRBJ1-2
clone size: -
D gene: -

CDR3 DNA: TGTGCCACCAGCCTTGCCTTTGATACGCAGTATTTT
CDR3 protein: CATSLAFDTQYF
V gene: TRBV15
J gene: TRBJ2-3
clone size: -
D gene: -

CDR3 DNA: TGTGCCAGCACCCAGGGGGCTAACTATGGCTACACCTTC
CDR3 protein: CASTQGANYGYTF
V gene: TRBV13
J gene: TRBJ1-2
clone size: few
D gene: TRBD1

CDR3 DNA: TGTGCCAGCTCACCGGCCCTGAGCACTGAAGCTTTCTTT
CDR3 protein: CASSPALSTEAFF
V gene: TRBV18
J gene: TRBJ1-1
clone size: -
D gene: -

CDR3 DNA: TGCAGTGCAAAAAGCGGAGATACGCAGTATTTT
CDR3 protein: CSAKSGDTQYF
V gene: TRBV20-1
J gene: TRBJ2-3
clone size: once
D gene: -

CDR3 DNA: TGTGCCTGGCAGGGTATTTCCTATAATTCACCCCTCCACTTT
CDR3 protein: CAWQGISYNSPLHF
V gene: TRBV30
J gene: TRBJ1-6
clone size: -
D gene: -

CDR3 DNA: TGTGCCAGCAGGGAGACAGGGCACTATGGCTACACCTTC
CDR3 protein: CASRETGHYGYTF
V gene: TRBV2
J gene: TRBJ1-2
clone size: -
D gene: TRBD1

CDR3 DNA: TGTGCCAGCAGATTAGTTGTTTCCTACAATGAGCAGTTCTTC
CDR3 protein: CASRLVVSYNEQFF
V gene: TRBV6-5
J gene: TRBJ2-1
clone size: -
D gene: -

CDR3 DNA: TGTGCCAGTAGGGGGTGGTCCGCGAACACTGAAGCTTTCTTT
CDR3 protein: CASRGWSANTEAFF
V gene: TRBV6-5
J gene: TRBJ1-1
clone size: -
D gene: -

CDR3 DNA: TGCGCCAGCAGCTTGGCCAGGGCGGACACCGGGGAGCTGTTTTTT
CDR3 protein: CASSLARADTGELFF
V gene: TRBV5-1
J gene: TRBJ2-2
clone size: -
D gene: -

CDR3 DNA: TGCGCCAGCAGCCAGTTGGGGGCCGGTCAGCCCCAGCATTTT
CDR3 protein: CASSQLGAGQPQHF
V gene: TRBV4-1
J gene: TRBJ1-5
clone size: -
D gene: -

CDR3 DNA: TGTGCCTGGAGTGTAGCACCCAGGGAAAAACTGTTTTTT
CDR3 protein: CAWSVAPREKLFF
V gene: TRBV30
J gene: TRBJ1-4
clone size: -
D gene: -

CDR3 DNA: TGTGCCAGCAGCCAGGCCTTCCTCGGGTCGGGTAATGAGCAGTTCTTC
CDR3 protein: CASSQAFLGSGNEQFF
V gene: TRBV5-4
J gene: TRBJ2-1
clone size: -
D gene: -

CDR3 DNA: TGTGCCAGTAGTACCGGGACAGGGAATTCAGATACGCAGTATTTT
CDR3 protein: CASSTGTGNSDTQYF
V gene: TRBV19
J gene: TRBJ2-3
clone size: -
D gene: TRBD1

CDR3 DNA: TGCGCCAGCAGCGTCGTAGCGGGAGTTCTCGAGCAGTACTTC
CDR3 protein: CASSVVAGVLEQYF
V gene: TRBV5-1
J gene: TRBJ2-7
clone size: -
D gene: TRBD2

CDR3 DNA: TGTGCCAGCTCCCAAGACACTCGCACAGATACGCAGTATTTT
CDR3 protein: CASSQDTRTDTQYF
V gene: TRBV18
J gene: TRBJ2-3
clone size: -
D gene: -

CDR3 DNA: TGTGCCAGCAGCGAAAGCCGACAAGAGACCCAGTACTTC
CDR3 protein: CASSESRQETQYF
V gene: TRBV5-4
J gene: TRBJ2-5
clone size: -
D gene: -

CDR3 DNA: TGTGCCAGCAGCCGAAAAGCTACCGGGGAGCTGTTTTTT
CDR3 protein: CASSRKATGELFF
V gene: TRBV7-9
J gene: TRBJ2-2
clone size: -
D gene: -

CDR3 DNA: TGTGCCAGCAGTTTATTAGGTAGCGGGAGCACAGATACGCAGTATTTT
CDR3 protein: CASSLLGSGSTDTQYF
V gene: TRBV28
J gene: TRBJ2-3
clone size: -
D gene: TRBD2

CDR3 DNA: TGTGCCAGCACCAAGGGACTCCTCTACGAGCAGTACTTC
CDR3 protein: CASTKGLLYEQYF
V gene: TRBV6-5
J gene: TRBJ2-7
clone size: -
D gene: -

CDR3 DNA: TGCGCCAGCAGTGACCTCTCTGGAAACACCATATATTTT
CDR3 protein: CASSDLSGNTIYF
V gene: TRBV10-2
J gene: TRBJ1-3
clone size: -
D gene: -

CDR3 DNA: TGTGCCAGCAGTTTATCAGGGGCTGGAAACACCATATATTTT
CDR3 protein: CASSLSGAGNTIYF
V gene: TRBV28
J gene: TRBJ1-3
clone size: -
D gene: -

CDR3 DNA: TGCGCCAGCAGTGACCCGGACAGGGCTAGGACTTTCTTT
CDR3 protein: CASSDPDRARTFF
V gene: TRBV10-1
J gene: TRBJ1-1
clone size: few
D gene: TRBD1

CDR3 DNA: TGCGCCAGCCGAGGGGCGGTAGGCACAGATACGCAGTATTTT
CDR3 protein: CASRGAVGTDTQYF
V gene: TRBV5-1
J gene: TRBJ2-3
clone size: -
D gene: -

CDR3 DNA: TGTGCCAGCAGAACAGGGACAGTCAAATATCAGCCCCAGCATTTT
CDR3 protein: CASRTGTVKYQPQHF
V gene: TRBV28
J gene: TRBJ1-5
clone size: once
D gene: TRBD1

CDR3 DNA: TGTGCCAGCTCACCAGCAGGGGGCAGAGAGACCCAGTACTTC
CDR3 protein: CASSPAGGRETQYF
V gene: TRBV18
J gene: TRBJ2-5
clone size: -
D gene: TRBD1

CDR3 DNA: TGTGCCAGCAGCGTAGTTAGCGGGCCCGGGGAGCTGTTTTTT
CDR3 protein: CASSVVSGPGELFF
V gene: TRBV9
J gene: TRBJ2-2
clone size: -
D gene: TRBD2

CDR3 DNA: TGTGCCAGCAGCTTGTTGGGGCGCGGGAACACCATATATTTT
CDR3 protein: CASSLLGRGNTIYF
V gene: TRBV7-2
J gene: TRBJ1-3
clone size: once
D gene: -

CDR3 DNA: TGCGCCAGCAGCCCCGACAGACAGACCCAGTACTTC
CDR3 protein: CASSPDRQTQYF
V gene: TRBV10-2
J gene: TRBJ2-5
clone size: -
D gene: -

CDR3 DNA: TGTGCCAGCAGAGGGACTTCCAACACCGGGGAGCTGTTTTTT
CDR3 protein: CASRGTSNTGELFF
V gene: TRBV28
J gene: TRBJ2-2
clone size: many
D gene: -

CDR3 DNA: TGTGCCAGCAGCAGCCGGGACACGGACATTCAGTACTTC
CDR3 protein: CASSSRDTDIQYF
V gene: TRBV6-5
J gene: TRBJ2-4
clone size: -
D gene: -

CDR3 DNA: TGTGCCAGCAGTTTACGGGCGGGAGTCTTCGCAGATACGCAGTATTTT
CDR3 protein: CASSLRAGVFADTQYF
V gene: TRBV27
J gene: TRBJ2-3
clone size: -
D gene: TRBD2

CDR3 DNA: TGTGCCATCAGTGACCCGGACAGGGTAAGCAATCAGCCCCAGCATTTT
CDR3 protein: CAISDPDRVSNQPQHF
V gene: TRBV10-3
J gene: TRBJ1-5
clone size: -
D gene: TRBD1

CDR3 DNA: TGCGCCAGCAGTCCCGGGAGGCACACCGGGGAGCTGTTTTTT
CDR3 protein: CASSPGRHTGELFF
V gene: TRBV10-1
J gene: TRBJ2-2
clone size: -
D gene: TRBD2

CDR3 DNA: TGTGCCAGCAGTCCATCCCACAGGGGAGGCAATCAGCCCCAGCATTTT
CDR3 protein: CASSPSHRGGNQPQHF
V gene: TRBV27
J gene: TRBJ1-5
clone size: -
D gene: TRBD1

CDR3 DNA: TGTGCCACCAGCAGAGAGAGACAGGGGATAGGGGAGACCCAGTACTTC
CDR3 protein: CATSRERQGIGETQYF
V gene: TRBV15
J gene: TRBJ2-5
clone size: -
D gene: TRBD1

CDR3 DNA: TGTGCCAGCAGCAAAGGCAGCCGGGACAGACACCCTAGCACAGATACGCAGTATTTT
CDR3 protein: CASSKGSRDRHPSTDTQYF
V gene: TRBV21-1
J gene: TRBJ2-3
clone size: -
D gene: -

CDR3 DNA: TGTGCCAGCTCACCACCGGTACTAGCGGGAGCTAATGAGCAGTTCTTC
CDR3 protein: CASSPPVLAGANEQFF
V gene: TRBV18
J gene: TRBJ2-1
clone size: -
D gene: TRBD2

CDR3 DNA: TGTGCCTGGAGGTCACCATCTGGCGCACTAGCGGGAGGGCGTTACTACAATGAGCAGTTCTTC
CDR3 protein: CAWRSPSGALAGGRYYNEQFF
V gene: TRBV30
J gene: TRBJ2-1
clone size: -
D gene: TRBD2

CDR3 DNA: TGCGCCAGCAGCCAAGGAGTCTCTGGAAACACCATATATTTT
CDR3 protein: CASSQGVSGNTIYF
V gene: TRBV4-1
J gene: TRBJ1-3
clone size: once
D gene: -

CDR3 DNA: TGTGCCAGCAGTTACGGGGCAGGGATTAATGAGCAGTTCTTC
CDR3 protein: CASSYGAGINEQFF
V gene: TRBV6-5
J gene: TRBJ2-1
clone size: once
D gene: -